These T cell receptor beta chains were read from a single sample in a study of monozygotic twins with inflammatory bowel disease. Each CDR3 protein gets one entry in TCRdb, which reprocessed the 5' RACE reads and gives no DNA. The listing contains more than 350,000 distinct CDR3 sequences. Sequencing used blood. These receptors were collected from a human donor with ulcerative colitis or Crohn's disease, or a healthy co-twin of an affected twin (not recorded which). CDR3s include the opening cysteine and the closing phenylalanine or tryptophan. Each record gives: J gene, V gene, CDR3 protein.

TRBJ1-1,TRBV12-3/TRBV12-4,CASSWDSFNEAFF
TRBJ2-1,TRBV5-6,CASSWYYEQFF
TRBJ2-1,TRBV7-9,CASTPPGLADNEQFF
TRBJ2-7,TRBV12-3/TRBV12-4,CASRGVNPYEQYF
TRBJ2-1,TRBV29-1,CSGTGIDFYNEQFF
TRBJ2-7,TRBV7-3,CASSLGDGPYEQYF
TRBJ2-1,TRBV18,CASSLIGRHEQFF
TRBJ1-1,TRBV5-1,CASSRQMLNTEAFF
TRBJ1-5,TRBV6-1,CASRVRGGSNQPQHF
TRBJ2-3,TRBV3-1,CASSRLAGGADTQYF
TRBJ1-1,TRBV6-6,CASKTGGMNTEAFF
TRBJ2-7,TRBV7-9,CASSLPGEGLSYEQYF
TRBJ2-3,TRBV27,CASRVRGDTQYF
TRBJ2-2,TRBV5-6,CASSPPWDRGTNTGELFF
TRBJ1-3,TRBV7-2,CASSFYGNTIYF
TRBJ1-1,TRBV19,CASSTPSTLAHGAFF
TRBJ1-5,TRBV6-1,CATFARQANQPQHF
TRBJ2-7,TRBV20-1,CSARGLTSSYEQYF
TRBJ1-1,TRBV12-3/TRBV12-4,CASSSEQMNTEAFF
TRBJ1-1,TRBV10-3,CAISESRTAEAFF
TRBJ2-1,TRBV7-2,CASSLGPVSSYNEQFF
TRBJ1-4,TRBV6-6,CASRHASGDEKLFF
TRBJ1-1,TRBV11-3,CASSLSGSGGTEAFF
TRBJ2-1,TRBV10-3,CAISGGQGSYNEQFF
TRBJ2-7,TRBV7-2,CASSPWEAGGEQYF
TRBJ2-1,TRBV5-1,CASSLAGGSYNDQFF
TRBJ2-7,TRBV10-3,CAISESGGRTGTEQYF
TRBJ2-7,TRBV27,CASSYGSGGGTYEQYF
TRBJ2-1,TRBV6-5,CASSYGQGGFDEQFF
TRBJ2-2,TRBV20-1,CSAPLQAGTSKGTGELFF
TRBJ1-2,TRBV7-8,CASSSQGSANYGYTF
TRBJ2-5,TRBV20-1,CSARGASGGQVETQYF
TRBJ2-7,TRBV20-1,CSAPRTGDSEQYF
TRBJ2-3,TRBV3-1,CASSDGTLGDTQYF
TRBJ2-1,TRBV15,CATSLRRNNEQFF
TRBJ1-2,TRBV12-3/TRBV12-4,CASSPTGQGAGYTF
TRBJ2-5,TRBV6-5,CASSYPSGGEETQYF
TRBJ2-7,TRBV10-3,CAISAGTSGAFSEQYF
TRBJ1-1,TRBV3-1,CASSQGLMNTEAFF
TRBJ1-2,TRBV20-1,CSAAGGQGFGNYGYTF
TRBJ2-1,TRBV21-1,CASSKETTGGCNEQFF
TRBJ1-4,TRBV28,CASSLSGSGKEKLFF
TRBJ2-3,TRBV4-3,CASSQDSGNTDTQYF
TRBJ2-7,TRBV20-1,CSARDPWDSYEQYF
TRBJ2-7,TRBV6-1,CASCAWGDGSYEQYF
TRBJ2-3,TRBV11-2,CASSLDVSADTQYF
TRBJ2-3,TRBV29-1,CSVRGPRDSTDTQYF
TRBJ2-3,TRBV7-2,CASSLSRDTQYF
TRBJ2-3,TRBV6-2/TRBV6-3,CASGEGGRASTDTQYF
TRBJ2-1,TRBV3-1,CASSPPLVRAQFF
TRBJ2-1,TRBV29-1,CSVAGRTSGVPYNEQFF
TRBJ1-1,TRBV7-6,CASSPPGPDRRLEAFF
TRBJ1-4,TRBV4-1,CATTSGRNDEKLFF
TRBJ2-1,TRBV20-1,CSARLDRHNEQFF
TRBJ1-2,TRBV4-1,CASSKDPGGRDYGYTF
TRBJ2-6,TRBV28,CATRGAHSGANVLTF
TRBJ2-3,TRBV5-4,CASRAGGSTDTQYF
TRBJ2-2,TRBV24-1,CATRGQGDTGELFF
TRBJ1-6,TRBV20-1,CSALGGNSPLHF
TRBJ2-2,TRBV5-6,CASSQLHTGELFF